Following are 30 T cell receptor beta chains from one sample sequenced in a study of HIV-infected children after antiretroviral therapy interruption. RNA-based 3' RACE libraries used unique molecular identifiers. TCRdb analysed the 3' RACE reads with MiXCR anew, one entry per CDR3 protein. The table includes 90,000 or so distinct CDR3 sequences, less than 7% detected once. The treatment: PENTA 11 planned treatment interruption arm or continuous ART arm. The sequencing used CD45RA+ CD4+ T cells from PBMCs, pooled from several time points, collected from a donor given antiretroviral therapy, either interrupted or continuous. Specified subset: naive CD4+ CD45RA+ CD45RO- T cells. The receptor source for this set is a pool of human donors with HIV.

This clonotype turned up a few times. The chain couples TRBV23-1 to TRBJ2-5; possible D gene TRBD1, 6 bases. TRBV23-1 is sorted into the ORF group, with uncertain function. V was shortened by 6 bases and J by 4 bases, with 12 bases between the two germline ends. CDR3 length: 13 amino acids. CDR3 coding DNA: TGCGCCAGCAGGTCGGGACACTCAGAGACCCAGTACTTC. Protein product: CASRSGHSETQYF.

This chain uses TRBV3-1 with TRBJ1-1, with D perhaps matching TRBD1 (5 bases). CDR1 is LGHDT and CDR2 is YNNKEL in the germline V gene (reference sequence). V was clipped by 0 bases and J by 11 bases, with 13 bases between them. The CDR3 is made up of 13 amino acids. CDR3 sequence reads: CASSQDRGSGAFF. As DNA, the CDR3 is TGTGCCAGCAGCCAAGATCGGGGGTCGGGGGCTTTCTTT.

This clonotype turned up a few times. The rearrangement uses TRBV7-9 and TRBJ2-5; D remains ambiguous. The germline V gene encodes CDR1 SEHNR and CDR2 FQNEAQ (reference sequence). Trimming stripped 2 bases from V and 7 bases from J, with 11 bases between. This CDR3 is 13 amino acids long. CDR3 amino acids: CASSLQGTSTQYF. CDR3 nucleotides: TGTGCCAGCAGCTTACAAGGCACGTCGACCCAGTACTTC.

This clonotype has a count of ten or more. This sequence joins TRBV9 and TRBJ2-2; D call uncertain. Trimming shortened V by 0 bases and J by 9 bases, and 6 bases separated the two germline ends. The CDR3 is made up of 12 amino acids. CDR1 and CDR2 from the germline V gene are SGDLS and YYNGEE. In DNA form, the CDR3 reads TGTGCCAGCAGCGTAGTAAATCGGGAGCTGTTTTTT. Residues: CASSVVNRELFF.

In this sample, this clonotype turned up many times. This chain links TRBV24-1 with TRBJ2-3, with 9 bases aligning to TRBD1. This CDR3 has 16 residues. The germline CDR1 and CDR2 sequences are KGHDR and SFDVKD. The V segment lost 4 bases and the J segment 0 bases; nucleotides outside the gene matches: 4. The chain's CDR3 is CATSDSGTGSTDTQYF. The DNA of the CDR3 is TGTGCCACCAGTGACTCCGGGACAGGGAGCACAGATACGCAGTATTTT.

In this sample, this clonotype turned up many times. The chain couples TRBV7-9 to TRBJ2-1; D is perhaps TRBD2 (5 bases). CDR3 length: 16 residues. Germline CDR1 reads SEHNR; CDR2 reads FQNEAQ (reference sequence). The V gene lost 5 bases and the J gene lost 9 bases, with 23 bases spanning the gap. CDR3: CASSLPDLAGVGEQFF. CDR3 DNA sequence: TGTGCCAGCAGCCTCCCGGACCTAGCCGGGGTAGGTGAGCAGTTCTTC.

This clonotype was observed many times. V is TRBV6-5 and J is TRBJ1-1; no clear D. V lost 6 bases and J lost 1, with 9 bases in between. There are 13 residues in the CDR3. Germline V gene sequence: CDR1 MNHEY, CDR2 SVGAGI. CDR3: CASRYTQNTEAFF. CDR3 in DNA: TGTGCCAGCAGGTACACTCAGAACACTGAAGCTTTCTTT.

In this sample, this clonotype turned up many times. V gene TRBV5-6 combines with J gene TRBJ1-5; D is perhaps TRBD1 (6 bases). CDR3 size: 12 residues. The V gene's germline CDR1 is SGHDT and CDR2 YYEEEE. V lost 1 base and J 9 bases, leaving 8 bases between the germline ends. CDR3 sequence (DNA): TGTGCCAGCAGCTTGACAGGGTCGCCCCAGCATTTT. This encodes CASSLTGSPQHF.

This clonotype was detected many times. The genes are TRBV12-3 or TRBV12-4 and TRBJ2-2; D is ambiguous. The CDR3 loop spans 12 amino acids. V shed 4 bases and J shed 4 bases, with 4 bases lying between them. CDR3 region: CASSYFTGELFF. DNA of the CDR3: TGTGCCAGCAGTTACTTCACCGGGGAGCTGTTTTTT.

This clonotype was seen at least ten times. V gene TRBV20-1 combines with J gene TRBJ1-1; possibly TRBD1 for D (5 bases). This CDR3 region has 17 residues. The V gene's germline CDR1 is DFQATT and CDR2 SNEGSKA (reference sequence). V lost 0 bases and J lost 4, with 21 bases in between. This CDR3 reads CSARDSKGLRASTEAFF. CDR3 DNA sequence: TGCAGTGCTAGAGATTCTAAGGGACTCCGGGCTAGCACTGAAGCTTTCTTT.

CDR3 sequence (DNA): TGCAGCGTTGAGTGGGGCACCGGGGAGCTGTTTTTT. Its protein product is CSVEWGTGELFF. The rearrangement uses TRBV29-1 and TRBJ2-2; D gene unclear. Per the germline V gene, CDR1 is SQVTM and CDR2 is ANQGSEA. The CDR3 totals 12 residues. V was pared by 3 bases and J by 4 bases, with 6 bases between.

This clonotype was seen ten or more times. The chain carries TRBV7-4 and TRBJ2-7, with a tentative D call TRBD1 (6 bases). Germline lookup yields CDR1 SGHVT and CDR2 SQSDAQ. V was cut by 3 bases and J by 2 bases, with 8 bases left in between. There are 13 residues in the CDR3. The CDR3 sequence: CASSFWTAYEQYF. DNA of the CDR3: TGTGCCAGCAGCTTCTGGACAGCCTACGAGCAGTACTTC.

This clonotype was picked up many times. The chain uses TRBV6-5 and TRBJ2-3; 10 bases fit TRBD2. The germline gives CDR1 MNHEY, CDR2 SVGAGI. This CDR3 contains 20 residues. The V gene end was trimmed by 0 bases and the J gene end by 1 base; junction bases not matched to a gene: 13. CDR3 nucleotides: TGTGCCAGCAGTTACTCGGGGCTAGCGGGGGCCCGATTCGGCACAGATACGCAGTATTTT. Amino acids: CASSYSGLAGARFGTDTQYF.

Many counts were recorded for this clonotype. This sequence joins TRBV24-1 and TRBJ2-3; 8 bases fit TRBD1. Germline V CDR1 and CDR2: KGHDR, SFDVKD. The V and J ends lost 3 bases and 6 bases, in that order; junction bases with no gene match: 10. This CDR3 spans 16 amino acids. The CDR3 DNA sequence: TGTGCCACCAGTGATGCCTCGACAGGGGAGTTGGATACGCAGTATTTT. Translating it yields CATSDASTGELDTQYF.

CDR3 DNA: TGTGCCAGCAGCTTAGGGTGGCAGGGGGCGAGGGACACTGAAGCTTTCTTT. Its translation is CASSLGWQGARDTEAFF. This chain connects TRBV7-9 to TRBJ1-1; 8 bases align to TRBD1. CDR1 and CDR2 from the germline V gene are SEHNR and FQNEAQ (reference sequence). The CDR3 consists of 17 residues. The V segment lost 1 base and the J segment 3 bases; nucleotides outside the gene matches: 10.

This clonotype has at least ten counts. This chain uses TRBV28 with TRBJ1-5; TRBD1 agrees at 9 bases. The CDR3 is 13 residues long. The ends lost 6 bases at V and 11 bases at J; junction bases unmatched: 8. The germline V gene has CDR1 MDHEN and CDR2 SYDVKM. In DNA, the CDR3 is TGTGCCAGCAGCCCGGGACAGGGAAAGGCCCAGCATTTT. It is translated as CASSPGQGKAQHF.

The sample holds many counts of this clonotype. V gene TRBV28 combines with J gene TRBJ2-7; tentatively, D is TRBD1 or TRBD2 (5 bases each). V was clipped by 8 bases and J by 3 bases, with 17 bases between them. The CDR3 runs to 14 residues. Germline V gene data show CDR1 as MDHEN and CDR2 as SYDVKM. This chain's CDR3 is CASSEGQALYEQYF. DNA of the CDR3: TGTGCCAGCTCCGAGGGGCAGGCCCTCTACGAGCAGTACTTC.

This clonotype was seen many times. The gene calls are TRBV5-6 and TRBJ2-1; D uncertain. Trimming stripped 0 bases from V and 8 bases from J, with 6 bases between. CDR1 is SGHDT, CDR2 YYEEEE, per germline. This CDR3 spans 12 amino acids. Here the CDR3 reads CASSLDSYEQFF. DNA for the CDR3: TGTGCCAGCAGCTTGGACAGTTATGAGCAGTTCTTC.

The chain has TRBV5-1 and TRBJ2-3; TRBD2 agrees at 8 bases. V lost 4 bases and J lost 1; bases outside the gene matches: 2. The CDR3 has 14 amino acids. Germline CDR1 reads SGHRS; CDR2 reads YFSETQ. CDR3 bases: TGCGCCAGCAGCCGGGGGGGGGGCACAGATACGCAGTATTTT. This translates into CASSRGGGTDTQYF.

This clonotype came up many times. This sequence joins TRBV29-1 and TRBJ1-1; D gene uncertain. The germline V and J ends were trimmed by 7 bases and 3 bases, with 6 bases remaining between them. Germline CDR1 SQVTM, CDR2 ANQGSEA. The CDR3 is 10 amino acids. The CDR3 DNA reads TGCAGCGCGGGCCACACTGAAGCTTTCTTT. It translates to CSAGHTEAFF.

This clonotype has more than one count but fewer than ten. This rearrangement joins TRBV9 to TRBJ1-2; D is undetermined. The CDR3 consists of 13 residues. Germline CDR1 is SGDLS and CDR2 is YYNGEE. V lost 2 bases and J lost 0, with 5 bases in between. In nucleotides, the CDR3 is TGTGCCAGCAGCGTCCAGGCTAACTATGGCTACACCTTC. It codes for CASSVQANYGYTF.

The sample holds many counts of this clonotype. This chain links TRBV12-3 or TRBV12-4 with TRBJ2-7; 8 nucleotides agree with TRBD1. V lost 3 bases, J lost 4 bases, and 5 bases stayed unmatched. The CDR3 is made up of 14 amino acids. The CDR3 protein is CASSFEDRAYEQYF. The CDR3 DNA reads as TGTGCCAGCAGTTTCGAGGACAGGGCTTACGAGCAGTACTTC.

This clonotype was recorded at least ten times. CDR3 in DNA: TGTGCCAGCAGTTACTCGCCAGGACAGGGGGCGCGGGTAATGGATGGCTACACCTTC. This sequence encodes CASSYSPGQGARVMDGYTF. The rearrangement joins TRBV6-6 to TRBJ1-2; 11 positions agree with TRBD1. Germline V gene lookup returns CDR1 MNHNY and CDR2 SVGAGI (reference sequence). The CDR3 extends over 19 amino acids. V was pared by 0 bases and J by 6 bases, with 15 bases of the junction left unmatched.

This clonotype was seen many times. The rearrangement links TRBV19 to TRBJ1-5, with no clear D. This CDR3 comprises 13 residues. CDR1 is LNHDA and CDR2 is SQIVND in the germline V gene (reference sequence). V lost 2 bases and J 1 base, leaving 3 bases between the germline ends. CDR3 bases: TGTGCCAGTAGTATACAGAGCAATCAGCCCCAGCATTTT. Translated, it gives CASSIQSNQPQHF.

CDR3 nucleotide sequence: TGTGCCAGTAGTATCGCGGGCAGCTCCTACGAGCAGTACTTC. Protein product: CASSIAGSSYEQYF. V gene TRBV19 combines with J gene TRBJ2-7; D is possibly TRBD2 (5 bases). The CDR3 spans 14 residues. CDR1 LNHDA and CDR2 SQIVND come from the germline V gene (reference sequence). V dropped 3 bases and J dropped 0 bases, with 9 bases sitting between them. Combining the CDR3 with reference TRBV19 and TRBJ2-7 gives the whole variable domain DGGITQSPKYLFRKEGQNVTLSCEQNLNHDAMYWYRQDPGQGLRLIYYSQIVNDFQKGDIAEGYSVSREKKESFPLTVTSAQKNPTAFYLCASSIAGSSYEQYFGPGTRLTVT.

This clonotype is deemed medium-sized (0.01 to 0.1%). This chain links TRBV19 with TRBJ1-5; no definite D call. V was clipped by 3 bases and J by 7 bases, with 10 bases between them. In germline, CDR1 is LNHDA, CDR2 SQIVND (reference sequence). The CDR3 runs 13 residues. CDR3 nucleotides: TGTGCCAGTAGTATGGGTCTGGAGCAGCCCCAGCATTTT. This codes for CASSMGLEQPQHF.

This clonotype was recorded many times. The chain recombines TRBV30 with TRBJ1-1; no clear D. The CDR3 runs to 15 residues. Per germline, CDR1 GTSNPN and CDR2 SVGIG (reference sequence). V was trimmed by 4 bases and J by 8 bases, leaving 23 bases between them. The CDR3 reads CAWTKTVGYDFEAFF. The CDR3 DNA follows: TGTGCCTGGACTAAAACCGTGGGGTATGACTTCGAAGCTTTCTTT.

In its sample, this clonotype was seen once. With a much larger clone just one base away, this may be a read error. J is TRBJ2-1 and V is TRBV6-6, with D unclear. This CDR3 has 15 residues. The V end lost 0 bases, the J end lost 2 bases, and 8 bases lay between the germline ends. Germline CDR1 and CDR2: MNHNY and SVGAGI (reference sequence). The CDR3 sequence: CASSYSARAYNEQFF. In DNA, the CDR3 is TGTGCCAGCAGTTACTCAGCCAGAGCCTACAATGAGCAGTTCTTC.

This clonotype was picked up a small number of times. This chain joins TRBV10-3 and TRBJ1-2; 7 bases are a match to TRBD1. This CDR3 has 14 residues. CDR1 and CDR2 from the germline V gene are ENHRY and SYGVKD. Trimming at V came to 5 bases and at J to 5 bases, leaving 8 bases not matched to a gene. DNA for the CDR3: TGTGCCATCAGTCCGCTAGGGACAGCTTATGGCTACACCTTC. Its translation is CAISPLGTAYGYTF.

This clonotype was counted ten times or more. V usage is TRBV28 and J usage is TRBJ2-5; a possible D gene is TRBD1 (5 bases). CDR3 length equals 14 residues. In germline, CDR1 is MDHEN, CDR2 SYDVKM. The V end lost 6 bases, the J end lost 5 bases, and 16 bases lay between the germline ends. This CDR3 reads CASRLEDIRETQYF. The CDR3 DNA is TGTGCCAGCAGGTTAGAGGACATCCGGGAGACCCAGTACTTC.